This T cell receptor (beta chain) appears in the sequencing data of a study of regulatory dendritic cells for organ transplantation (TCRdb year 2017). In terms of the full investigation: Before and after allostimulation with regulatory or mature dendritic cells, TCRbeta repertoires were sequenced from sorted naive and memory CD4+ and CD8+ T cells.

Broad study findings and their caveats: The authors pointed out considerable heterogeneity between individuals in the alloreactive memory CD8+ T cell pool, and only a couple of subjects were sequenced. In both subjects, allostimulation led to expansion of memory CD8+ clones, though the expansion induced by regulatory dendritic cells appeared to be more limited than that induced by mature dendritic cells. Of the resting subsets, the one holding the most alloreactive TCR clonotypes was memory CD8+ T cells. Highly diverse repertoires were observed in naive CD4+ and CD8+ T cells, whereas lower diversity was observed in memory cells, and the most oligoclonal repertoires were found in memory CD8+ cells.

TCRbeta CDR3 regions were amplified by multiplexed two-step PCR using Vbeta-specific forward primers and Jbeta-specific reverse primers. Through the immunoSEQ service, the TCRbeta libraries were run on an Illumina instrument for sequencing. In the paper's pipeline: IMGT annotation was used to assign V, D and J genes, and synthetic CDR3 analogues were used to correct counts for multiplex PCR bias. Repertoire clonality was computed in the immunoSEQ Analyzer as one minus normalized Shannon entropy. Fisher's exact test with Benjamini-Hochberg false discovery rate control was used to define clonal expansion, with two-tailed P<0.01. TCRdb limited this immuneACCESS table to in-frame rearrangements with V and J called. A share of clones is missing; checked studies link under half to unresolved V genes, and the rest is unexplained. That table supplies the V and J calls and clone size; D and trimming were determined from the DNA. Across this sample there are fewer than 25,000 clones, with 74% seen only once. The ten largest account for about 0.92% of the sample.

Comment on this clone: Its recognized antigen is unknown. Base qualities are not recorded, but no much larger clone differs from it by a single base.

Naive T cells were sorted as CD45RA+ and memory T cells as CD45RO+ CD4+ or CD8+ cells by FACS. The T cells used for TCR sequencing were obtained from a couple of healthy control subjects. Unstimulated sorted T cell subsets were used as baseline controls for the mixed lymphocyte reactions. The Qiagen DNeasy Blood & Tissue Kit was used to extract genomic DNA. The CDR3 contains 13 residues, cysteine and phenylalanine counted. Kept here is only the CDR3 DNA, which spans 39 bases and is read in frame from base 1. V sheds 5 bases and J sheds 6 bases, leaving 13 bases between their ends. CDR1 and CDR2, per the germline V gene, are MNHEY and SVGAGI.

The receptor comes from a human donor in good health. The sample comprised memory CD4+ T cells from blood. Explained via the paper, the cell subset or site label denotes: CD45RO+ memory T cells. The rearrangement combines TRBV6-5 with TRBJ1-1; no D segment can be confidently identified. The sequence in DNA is TGTGCCAGCAGTAACGTACGGTCGGCTGAAGCTTTCTTT. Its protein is CASSNVRSAEAFF.